This T cell receptor (beta chain) appears in the sequencing data of a study of naive and memory T cell subsets. Findings and caveats of the study: The RNA method is potentially sensitive to activation and differentiation changes.

The CDR3 totals 14 residues. Germline assignment: CDR1 DFQATT and CDR2 SNEGSKA (reference sequence). Trimming removed 4 bases from V and 3 bases from J, with 16 bases in between. Amplification of ligated cDNA took four PCR rounds with SP2 and nested alpha and beta constant primers. For blood and skin samples, reverse transcription used TCR alpha and beta constant primers. TCRdb processed the 5' RACE reads anew with MiXCR; each CDR3 protein has one entry. Altogether roughly 30,000 distinct CDR3 sequences are present, approximately 15% being singletons, with the ten largest covering around 2.5%. This clonotype showed up many times. The antigen is undetermined. The library had UMIs added by 3' ligation of an oligonucleotide to TCR cDNA. Whole blood, 2.5 ml, came from adult healthy volunteers.

The chain is built from TRBV20-1 and TRBJ2-7; D call uncertain. The TCR comes from a female donor in good health. CDR3 sequence reads: CSAKAARSLYEQYF. The CDR3 DNA follows: TGCAGTGCTAAGGCCGCTCGGAGCCTCTACGAGCAGTACTTC.